This T cell receptor (beta chain) was sequenced during a study of T cell changes during pregnancy in multiple sclerosis. Some clones are missing from TCRdb's copy, which holds only in-frame ones; the method was immunoSEQ multiplex PCR. The sample shows 30,000 to 45,000 clones, roughly 92% of them seen only once. Trimming cost V 8 bases and J 4 bases, with 14 bases left between them. The germline V gene encodes CDR1 MDHEN and CDR2 SYDVKM. CDR3 length: 13 residues. This clonotype originated in a female donor with multiple sclerosis, enrolled in a pregnancy study. The chain links TRBV28 to TRBJ1-2; maybe TRBD1 (6 bases). The sequenced sample consisted of PBMCs (not recorded whether the cells were cultured). CDR3 amino acids: CASAGVVGYGYTF. In nucleotides, the CDR3 is TGTGCCAGCGCAGGGGTAGTGGGCTATGGCTACACCTTC.